This record covers a single T cell receptor beta chain. The clone's antigen remains unknown. It has no much larger one-base neighbor in the sample; base qualities were not kept. Donors were healthy HIV-negative adults with no recently reported acute infections or vaccinations. Every donor was a Caucasian adult residing in Nashville, Tennessee, USA. CD4+ T cells were enriched by magnetic negative selection, after which naive cells were positively selected on CD45RA and the negative fraction was taken as the memory subset. Blood was obtained by leukapheresis, after which PBMCs were separated by Ficoll-Histopaque density gradient centrifugation and cryopreserved in liquid nitrogen vapor phase. Analytical flow cytometry was used to check the purity and quantity of every magnetically sorted T cell population. From each sorted fraction, genomic DNA was isolated and quantified by UV absorbance on a Nanodrop 2000c.

The entry originates in a study of shared clonotypes between healthy human individuals (dated by TCRdb to about 2020). General notes on the study: Three men and two women, aged 18 to 49 years, made up the cohort. Each donor's leukapheresis produced roughly between about 0.9 and 9.5 billion PBMCs. To increase sequencing depth and limit assay-specific biases, TCR repertoire library preparation and sequencing were carried out by different laboratories using diverse techniques. The study deeply sequenced blood TCR repertoires of five healthy adults to estimate repertoire size and the extent of clonotype sharing between individuals. For each donor, CD4 naive and CD4 memory were each run on three plates, CD8 naive on two plates, and CD8 memory on one plate. The investigation overall reported the following: Higher generation probabilities were observed for clonotypes shared by all four sorted-subset donors than for non-shared clonotypes. Larger estimated clonotype richness was generally found for naive subsets than for memory subsets. Sampling was limited to blood, and TCR repertoires in tissue likely differ from TCR repertoires in blood. Because the study included only a small number of donors, the genetic and exposure-history diversity represented was limited. Rarefaction of sorted-subset datasets indicated incomplete sequencing despite the large sequencing depth. Pairwise subsampling led to the expectation that sequencing depth would affect the degree of clonotype sharing among donors. About 4.5% of naive CD4, 3.5% of naive CD8, roughly 2.4% of memory CD4, and 0.35% to 0.4% of memory CD8 clonotypes were shared across several donors.

CDR1 and CDR2, per the germline V gene, are ENHRY and SYGVKD. V has 0 bases trimmed and J has 4 bases trimmed; junction bases matching no gene number 3. Counted from cysteine to phenylalanine, this CDR3 has 15 amino acids. Only CDR3 DNA is held: 45 bases, read in frame from base 1. Using the deep immunoSEQ assay, multiplex PCR amplified TCR CDR3 regions from genomic DNA. Extracted genomic DNA from each cell subset was spread evenly across all wells of several immunoSEQ 96-well plates, with each plate serving as a replicate. For sorted subsets, each replicate PCR was loaded with roughly 190 ng genomic DNA, equivalent to about 30,000 T cell genomes. Purified libraries were measured with a Qubit 3.0 fluorometer, size-checked on a Bioanalyzer 2100, and measured again with the KAPA Library Quantification kit. Each immunoSEQ 96-well plate was sequenced on its own single-read 150-cycle Illumina NextSeq 550 flow cell. The source study handled its data this way. The immunoSEQ output contained only junctional sequences without quality scores, so filtering could not match that applied to full-length reads. Sequences were annotated with PyIR, a Python wrapper for IgBLAST v1.9, and V/J genes and CDR3 were assigned using IMGT germline references. Reads were removed for weak V/J assignments (E-value above 1e-6), missing CDR3, stop codons, out-of-frame junctions, or ambiguous translated residues. V3J clonotypes were defined as sequences sharing an identical inferred V gene, J gene, and CDR3 amino acid sequence. To compute the percentage overlap between repertoires, the number of shared unique clonotypes was divided by the size of the smaller repertoire. Richness of each repertoire was evaluated using RTK rarefaction, the Chao1 estimator, and Recon v2.1 estimates of unobserved clonotypes. For all TCRbeta clonotypes obtained by the gDNA method from a few donors, generation probabilities were computed with OLGA. Held by TCRdb, this immuneACCESS table contains in-frame sequences only and omits some clones. Under half of the omission traces to an unresolved V gene where checked; the cause of the rest is unknown. Clonal size and the V and J genes are those of that table, whereas D and trimming came from the DNA. The table for this sample lists roughly 760,000 clones; less than 85% of them were counted only once. Together, the top ten hold under 2% of the sample.

Input material: memory CD4+ T cells sorted from blood. The sample's cell subset or site label is to be understood as: CD45RA-negative fraction. The sequence was obtained from a woman aged 25 to 39 in good health. The V and J segments used are TRBV10-3 and TRBJ1-5; 7 bases in the middle match TRBD1. CDR3 reads: CAISESGTANQPQHF. DNA sequence: TGTGCCATCAGTGAGTCGGGGACAGCTAATCAGCCCCAGCATTTT.